The 8 T cell receptor beta chains reported below all come from one sample, sequenced in a study of shared clonotypes between healthy human individuals. Selected positively for CCR7 and CD45RO-negative, naive CD8 cells excluded terminally differentiated effector memory CD45RA+ cells. Here immunoSEQ multiplex PCR was the method, and the copy in TCRdb shows in-frame clones only, minus some. This sample has about 2 million clones, with roughly 94% found just once. Sequencing was carried out using naive CD8+ T cells sorted from blood. Receptors originate from a man aged 18 to 29 in good health.

V gene TRBV11-2 combines with J gene TRBJ1-1; D may be TRBD1 (5 bases). V lost 8 bases, J lost 5 bases, and 12 bases lay in between. Germline assignment: CDR1 SGHAT and CDR2 FQNNGV. This CDR3 spans 12 amino acids. The CDR3 loop is CASQRGYTEAFF. For the CDR3, the DNA is TGTGCCAGCCAACGGGGGTATACTGAAGCTTTCTTT.

The CDR3 is CASSTREANSPLHF. Written as DNA, the CDR3 is TGTGCCAGCAGTACCAGGGAGGCCAATTCACCCCTCCACTTT. This rearrangement joins TRBV25-1 to TRBJ1-6, with D possibly being TRBD1 (5 bases). Per the germline V gene, CDR1 is MGHDK and CDR2 is SYGVNS. With 5 bases removed from V and 7 bases from J, the gap between germline ends came to 12 bases. The CDR3 covers 14 residues.

V and J are TRBV5-1 and TRBJ2-5, with 9 bases matching TRBD1. Germline V lookup: CDR1 SGHRS, CDR2 YFSETQ. The CDR3 sequence is 16 residues long. V lost 4 bases and J lost 4; bases outside the gene matches: 11. CDR3 protein: CASSPDWTGAGETQYF. CDR3 DNA sequence: TGCGCCAGCAGCCCCGATTGGACAGGGGCCGGAGAGACCCAGTACTTC.

The chain employs TRBV4-1 and TRBJ1-4, with D unclear. This CDR3 is 14 amino acids long. CDR1 and CDR2 from the germline V gene are MGHRA and YSYEKL. Trimming cost V 0 bases and J 11 bases, with 13 bases left between them. The CDR3 DNA sequence: TGCGCCAGCAGCCAAGATCCAGGCGGTGGGAAACTGTTTTTT. This codes for CASSQDPGGGKLFF.

The rearrangement links TRBV5-4 to TRBJ1-4; 7 nucleotides line up with TRBD1. The V gene end was trimmed by 2 bases and the J gene end by 4 bases; junction bases not matched to a gene: 2. The germline V gene has CDR1 SGHNT and CDR2 YYREEE (reference sequence). This CDR3 is 14 amino acids long. CDR3 region: CASSFDRVNEKLFF. The CDR3 coding sequence is TGTGCCAGCAGCTTTGACAGGGTTAATGAAAAACTGTTTTTT.

V usage is TRBV2 and J usage is TRBJ2-3; D is ambiguous. The CDR3 extends over 13 amino acids. The germline V gene has CDR1 SNHLY and CDR2 FYNNEI. V was clipped by 0 bases and J by 7 bases, with 8 bases between them. CDR3 sequence: CASSEAGHYTQYF. The CDR3, as DNA: TGTGCCAGCAGTGAAGCTGGGCACTATACGCAGTATTTT.

The rearrangement uses TRBV4-1 and TRBJ2-7; D perhaps matches TRBD1 (6 bases). The germline CDR1 and CDR2 sequences are MGHRA and YSYEKL. The CDR3 extends over 17 amino acids. V was cut by 1 base and J by 0 bases, with 16 bases left in between. CDR3 sequence reads: CASSQGETGRASYEQYF. In DNA, the CDR3 is TGCGCCAGCAGCCAAGGAGAGACAGGCCGGGCCTCCTACGAGCAGTACTTC.

The chain uses TRBV25-1 and TRBJ2-1, with D possibly being TRBD2 (5 bases). Trimming removed 3 bases from V and 4 bases from J, with 10 bases in between. Germline V CDR1 and CDR2: MGHDK, SYGVNS. The CDR3 runs to 14 residues. The CDR3 reads CASSDAGAYNEQFF. DNA of the CDR3: TGTGCCAGCAGTGATGCGGGCGCGTACAATGAGCAGTTCTTC. The whole variable domain, remainder taken from reference TRBV25-1 and TRBJ2-1, is EADIYQTPRYLVIGTGKKITLECSQTMGHDKMYWYQQDPGMELHLIHYSYGVNSTEKGDLSSESTVSRIRTEHFPLTLESARPSHTSQYLCASSDAGAYNEQFFGPGTRLTVL.